These 32 T cell receptor beta chains originate from one sample sequenced in a study of regulatory T cells in long-lasting Graves disease. Arm-PCR with iRepertoire HTBI primers amplified the CDR3 regions for these TCR beta libraries. TCRdb re-analysed the multiplex PCR reads in MiXCR, keeping a single row per CDR3 protein. The table records hundreds of thousands of distinct CDR3 sequences, roughly 15% of them present only once. Regarding time point: newly diagnosed GD, antithyroid drugs for less than 3 months. Scientists built the TCR library using RNA that was extracted from PBMCs. These sequences were also reported in another study, on T cells in Graves' hyperthyroidism and ophthalmopathy.

The source material was peripheral blood mononuclear cells (PBMCs), sampled at new diagnosis, from a patient treated with antithyroid drugs. These receptors were obtained from a woman younger than 45 with Graves disease.

This clonotype was observed many times. The chain recombines TRBV18 with TRBJ2-7; 7 positions agree with TRBD2. The germline V gene has CDR1 KGHSH and CDR2 LQKENI. The junction had 4 bases not matched to a gene; V was cut back by 0 bases and J by 2 bases. This CDR3 region has 15 residues. The CDR3 is CASSPPGLGPYEQYF. In DNA form, the CDR3 reads TGTGCCAGCTCACCACCCGGACTAGGGCCCTACGAGCAGTACTTC.

Ten or more counts support this clonotype. This chain uses TRBV7-9 with TRBJ2-5, with D maybe TRBD2 (5 bases). The V gene's germline CDR1 is SEHNR and CDR2 FQNEAQ (reference sequence). Between the trimmed V and J ends, which lost 1 base and 2 bases, there was a span of 8 bases. The length of the CDR3 is 14 residues. The CDR3 DNA reads TGTGCCAGCAGCTTAGGCCGGGAACAAGAGACCCAGTACTTC. This sequence encodes CASSLGREQETQYF.

This clonotype was counted only a few times. V usage is TRBV28 and J usage is TRBJ1-4; 9 bases are shared with TRBD1. The CDR3 has 14 amino acids. Germline V gives CDR1 MDHEN, CDR2 SYDVKM. Trimming at V came to 7 bases and at J to 5 bases, leaving 5 bases not matched to a gene. CDR3 protein: CASKRDRENEKLFF. For the CDR3, the DNA is TGTGCCAGCAAGAGGGACAGGGAAAATGAAAAACTGTTTTTT.

The V gene is TRBV7-8, the J gene TRBJ1-2; D is unresolved. V lost 5 bases to trimming and J lost 0 bases, with 19 bases between them. The CDR3 loop spans 17 amino acids. Per the germline V gene, CDR1 is SGHVS and CDR2 is FQNEAQ. The CDR3 spells CASSPKLILPANYGYTF. The CDR3 DNA follows: TGTGCCAGCAGCCCAAAACTGATACTGCCAGCTAACTATGGCTACACCTTC.

V and J are TRBV5-1 and TRBJ1-4; 8 bases match TRBD1. Per germline, CDR1 SGHRS and CDR2 YFSETQ. The junction had 8 bases not matched to a gene; V was cut back by 3 bases and J by 7 bases. The CDR3 sequence is 15 residues long. The DNA of the CDR3 is TGCGCCAGCAGCTGGGGCAGGGGGCAGGTTGAAAAACTGTTTTTT. As protein: CASSWGRGQVEKLFF.

The chain combines TRBV30 with TRBJ1-2, with D perhaps matching TRBD1 (5 bases). Germline lookup yields CDR1 GTSNPN and CDR2 SVGIG (reference sequence). V lost 0 bases to trimming and J lost 0 bases, with 11 bases between them. The CDR3 is made up of 15 amino acids. This chain's CDR3 is CAWSVLGLANYGYTF. CDR3 nucleotide sequence: TGTGCCTGGAGTGTACTGGGACTAGCTAACTATGGCTACACCTTC.

This clonotype was recorded many times. This chain uses TRBV5-1 with TRBJ2-7; 11 nucleotides match TRBD2. Germline V gene data show CDR1 as SGHRS and CDR2 as YFSETQ. This CDR3 is 15 amino acids long. Germline trimming cut 4 bases from V and 12 bases from J; bases unmatched to any gene: 15. CDR3 DNA sequence: TGCGCCAGCAGCGGGCCGGGACTAGCGGACCTACGATGGTACTTC. It is translated as CASSGPGLADLRWYF.

This clonotype showed up many times. The chain links TRBV14 to TRBJ2-1; D is perhaps TRBD1 or TRBD2 (5 bases each). The CDR3 loop spans 12 amino acids. Germline CDR1 and CDR2: SGHDN and FVKESK. Deletions cut 4 bases from V and 12 bases from J, with 13 bases between. For the CDR3, the DNA is TGTGCCAGCAGCCCCTTTCCGGGACGGCAGTTCTTC. This translates into CASSPFPGRQFF.

There are many counts of this clonotype. The chain recombines TRBV28 with TRBJ2-7; D is perhaps TRBD1 (6 bases). This CDR3 is 14 amino acids long. Per germline, CDR1 MDHEN and CDR2 SYDVKM. V lost 7 bases and J 2 bases, leaving 15 bases between the germline ends. In DNA, the CDR3 is TGTGCCAGCACCCCGACAGGAAGAGCCTACGAGCAGTACTTC. Translated: CASTPTGRAYEQYF.

This clonotype was counted only a few times. The chain is built from TRBV9 and TRBJ1-3; D uncertain. There are 16 residues in the CDR3. The V end was cut by 2 bases, the J end by 0 bases, with 12 bases between. Germline assignment: CDR1 SGDLS and CDR2 YYNGEE. The CDR3 loop reads CASSVTQLPSGNTIYF. DNA for the CDR3: TGTGCCAGCAGCGTGACCCAGCTCCCCTCTGGAAACACCATATATTTT. The whole variable domain, remainder taken from reference TRBV9 and TRBJ1-3, is DSGVTQTPKHLITATGQRVTLRCSPRSGDLSVYWYQQSLDQGLQFLIQYYNGEERAKGNILERFSAQQFPDLHSELNLSSLELGDSALYFCASSVTQLPSGNTIYFGEGSWLTVV.

In this sample, this clonotype turned up a few times. The rearrangement joins TRBV12-3 or TRBV12-4 to TRBJ1-4; 12 bases agree with TRBD1. The V segment lost 6 bases and the J segment 4 bases; nucleotides outside the gene matches: 6. The CDR3 totals 16 residues. The CDR3 loop reads CASSRGTGGNNEKLFF. In DNA form, the CDR3 reads TGTGCCAGCAGCAGAGGGACAGGGGGCAATAATGAAAAACTGTTTTTT.

Details on this clonotype: This may arise from a read error, as a much more abundant clone is one base away. The chain uses TRBV20-1 and TRBJ2-7, with 8 bases aligning to TRBD2. V lost 3 bases and J lost 9; bases outside the gene matches: 10. CDR1 and CDR2 (germline): DFQATT, SNEGSKA (reference sequence). The CDR3 runs 13 residues. The DNA of the CDR3 is TGCAGTGCTAGCGTTCAGGGCGCGGGGGGGCAGTACTTC. Residues: CSASVQGAGGQYF.

This chain connects TRBV7-8 to TRBJ1-5; possibly TRBD1 for D (6 bases). Germline-derived CDR1 and CDR2 are SGHVS and FQNEAQ. This CDR3 is 15 amino acids long. The V end lost 5 bases, the J end lost 5 bases, and 16 bases lay between the germline ends. CDR3 loop: CASSQDGQRHQPQHF. The CDR3 DNA reads as TGTGCCAGCAGCCAAGATGGACAGCGACATCAGCCCCAGCATTTT. Together with reference TRBV7-8 and TRBJ1-5, the CDR3 gives the full variable domain: GAGVSQSPRYKVAKRGQDVALRCDPISGHVSLFWYQQALGQGPEFLTYFQNEAQLDKSGLPSDRFFAERPEGSVSTLKIQRTQQEDSAVYLCASSQDGQRHQPQHFGDGTRLSIL.

This clonotype was found a few times. CDR3 coding DNA: TGTGCCAGCAGTTCCCCAGGGGATCGGAAACAAGAGACCCAGTACTTC. Protein product: CASSSPGDRKQETQYF. The V and J genes are TRBV28 and TRBJ2-5; D perhaps matches TRBD1 (6 bases). CDR1 is MDHEN and CDR2 is SYDVKM in the germline V gene. V was cut by 4 bases and J by 2 bases, with 17 bases left in between. This CDR3 spans 16 amino acids.

This rearrangement joins TRBV6-2 or TRBV6-3 to TRBJ2-7; no clear D. This CDR3 spans 15 amino acids. The germline CDR1 and CDR2 sequences are MNHEY and SVGEGT. Trimming cost V 6 bases and J 1 base, with 16 bases left between them. The CDR3 reads CASSSGDTSSYEQYF. The CDR3 bases are TGTGCCAGCAGCTCCGGAGACACCTCATCCTACGAGCAGTACTTC.

This clonotype has more than one count but fewer than ten. The rearrangement joins TRBV11-3 to TRBJ2-2; D ambiguous. The germline V and J ends were trimmed by 2 bases and 3 bases, with 16 bases remaining between them. The germline CDR1 and CDR2 sequences are SGHNT and YENEEA. The CDR3 length is 17 residues. For the CDR3, the DNA is TGTGCCAGCAGCTTATTCATCATGCGATTTGACACCGGGGAGCTGTTTTTT. Translated, it gives CASSLFIMRFDTGELFF.

This clonotype was seen many times. The V call is TRBV20-1, the J call TRBJ1-5; a weak D match, TRBD1 (6 bases). Germline loops: CDR1 DFQATT, CDR2 SNEGSKA (reference sequence). CDR3 length equals 12 residues. V lost 3 bases and J 7 bases, leaving 10 bases between the germline ends. CDR3 coding DNA: TGCAGTGCTAGTAGGGGGATCCAGCCCCAGCATTTT. Residues: CSASRGIQPQHF.

This clonotype showed up many times. J is TRBJ2-1 and V is TRBV20-1; D is uncertain. Germline V lookup: CDR1 DFQATT, CDR2 SNEGSKA (reference sequence). V was cut by 0 bases and J by 7 bases, with 7 bases left in between. CDR3 size: 12 residues. The CDR3 region is CSARDVGNEQFF. The CDR3 nucleotides read TGCAGTGCTAGAGATGTCGGAAATGAGCAGTTCTTC.

This clonotype has just a few counts. The J gene is TRBJ2-7, the V gene TRBV3-1; possibly TRBD1 for D (5 bases). Trimming stripped 0 bases from V and 2 bases from J, with 14 bases between. This CDR3 is 16 amino acids long. Germline CDR1 and CDR2: LGHDT and YNNKEL (reference sequence). CDR3 bases: TGTGCCAGCAGCCAAGAAGCAGGGTCTTTTACCTACGAGCAGTACTTC. It codes for CASSQEAGSFTYEQYF.

This clonotype was recorded at least ten times. This chain connects TRBV12-3 or TRBV12-4 to TRBJ2-7; a weak D match, TRBD1 (6 bases). V was pared by 5 bases and J by 3 bases, with 17 bases between. The CDR3 contains 15 residues. The CDR3 here is CASSARGFSGYEQYF. DNA of the CDR3: TGTGCCAGCAGTGCCAGGGGATTTAGTGGCTACGAGCAGTACTTC.

This clonotype was counted ten times or more. This chain connects TRBV20-1 to TRBJ2-5; the match to TRBD2 covers 13 bases. V shed 3 bases, J shed 1 base, and the junction held 5 bases outside the gene matches. CDR1 DFQATT and CDR2 SNEGSKA come from the germline V gene (reference sequence). The CDR3 extends over 16 amino acids. CDR3 loop: CSASLTSGRIQETQYF. In DNA form, the CDR3 reads TGCAGTGCTAGCCTGACTAGCGGGAGGATCCAAGAGACCCAGTACTTC.

This clonotype has at least ten counts. The genes are TRBV20-1 and TRBJ1-2; 7 bases are shared with TRBD1. This CDR3 is 14 amino acids long. The V segment lost 6 bases and the J segment 2 bases; nucleotides outside the gene matches: 9. CDR1 is DFQATT, CDR2 SNEGSKA, per germline (reference sequence). The CDR3 sequence is CSAPELTGNYGYTF. The CDR3 nucleotides read TGCAGTGCGCCTGAGTTGACAGGGAACTATGGCTACACCTTC.

This clonotype was recorded many times. The CDR3 spells CASSGDSTVEEQYF. Here the CDR3 DNA reads TGTGCCAGCAGCGGAGACAGCACAGTCGAGGAGCAGTACTTC. This chain connects TRBV7-8 to TRBJ2-7; TRBD1 might be the D (5 bases). CDR3 length: 14 residues. Germline V gene data show CDR1 as SGHVS and CDR2 as FQNEAQ. The ends were cut back, 5 bases at V and 7 bases at J, with 18 bases in the middle.

About this clonotype: One end of the junction varies from germline; a read error may be responsible. The chain has TRBV19 and TRBJ2-3; 9 bases line up with TRBD2. Per the germline V gene, CDR1 is LNHDA and CDR2 is SQIVND (reference sequence). This CDR3 is 17 amino acids long. CDR3 residues: CASSLELAGVVSDTQYF. DNA for the CDR3: TGTGCCAGTAGTTTAGAATTAGCGGGAGTAGTTTCGGATACGCAGTATTTT.

The genes are TRBV18 and TRBJ1-5; tentative D call: TRBD1 (5 bases). The V and J ends lost 4 bases and 1 base respectively, with 11 bases between them. From germline, CDR1 is KGHSH and CDR2 LQKENI. CDR3 length equals 15 residues. The CDR3 region is CASSLRDGSNQPQHF. CDR3 DNA: TGTGCCAGCTCACTTCGGGACGGGAGCAATCAGCCCCAGCATTTT.

This clonotype occurred a few times. This sequence joins TRBV6-1 and TRBJ1-2; 12 positions match TRBD1. This CDR3 region has 14 residues. V gave up 6 bases and J gave up 4 bases; unmatched junction bases: 3. CDR1 and CDR2 (germline): MNHNS, SASEGT. CDR3 bases: TGTGCCAGCAGGGGGGGACAGGGGGCCTATGGCTACACCTTC. Residues: CASRGGQGAYGYTF.

Turning to this clonotype: A junction end diverges from the germline sequence, so it may reflect a read error. The rearrangement links TRBV3-1 to TRBJ2-1; D is perhaps TRBD2 (6 bases). The CDR3 runs 13 residues. CDR1 and CDR2 (germline): LGHDT, YNNKEL (reference sequence). The DNA for the CDR3 is TGCGCCAGCAAAGGGGAGGCCTACAATGAGCAGTTCTTC. As protein: CASKGEAYNEQFF.

The V and J genes are TRBV9 and TRBJ1-2, with D possibly being TRBD1 (5 bases). CDR3 length equals 14 residues. V dropped 0 bases and J dropped 4 bases, with 10 bases sitting between them. Germline-derived CDR1 and CDR2 are SGDLS and YYNGEE. This chain's CDR3 is CASSVDQGVYGYTF. CDR3 in DNA: TGTGCCAGCAGCGTAGATCAGGGAGTCTATGGCTACACCTTC.

This clonotype was counted between two and nine times. This sequence joins TRBV7-9 and TRBJ1-2; no definite D call. The V gene's germline CDR1 is SEHNR and CDR2 FQNEAQ (reference sequence). V was shortened by 3 bases and J by 0 bases, with 11 bases between the two germline ends. The CDR3 has 15 amino acids. CDR3 nucleotide sequence: TGTGCCAGCAGCTTGTCGGACGGGCCTAACTATGGCTACACCTTC. This translates into CASSLSDGPNYGYTF.

The table lists this clonotype with a few counts. V is TRBV5-1 and J is TRBJ2-1; the match to TRBD2 covers 11 bases. CDR1 and CDR2 (germline): SGHRS, YFSETQ. Trimming took 2 bases from V and 6 from J; bases not matched to a gene: 7. The length of the CDR3 is 16 residues. CDR3 sequence (DNA): TGCGCCAGCAGCTTACATAGCGGGAGGGCCGCCAATGAGCAGTTCTTC. It specifies CASSLHSGRAANEQFF. Filled out from reference TRBV5-1 and TRBJ2-1, the complete variable domain reads KAGVTQTPRYLIKTRGQQVTLSCSPISGHRSVSWYQQTPGQGLQFLFEYFSETQRNKGNFPGRFSGRQFSNSRSEMNVSTLELGDSALYLCASSLHSGRAANEQFFGPGTRLTVL.

This chain joins TRBV3-1 and TRBJ1-6; D may be TRBD1 (6 bases). V was pared by 4 bases and J by 9 bases, with 10 bases between. This CDR3 spans 13 amino acids. Germline CDR1 LGHDT, CDR2 YNNKEL (reference sequence). This chain's CDR3 is CASSRQGSSPLHF. CDR3 DNA sequence: TGTGCCAGCAGCCGGCAGGGGAGTTCACCCCTCCACTTT. Full variable domain (rest looked up from reference TRBV3-1 and TRBJ1-6): DTAVSQTPKYLVTQMGNDKSIKCEQNLGHDTMYWYKQDSKKFLKIMFSYNNKELIINETVPNRFSPKSPDKAHLNLHINSLELGDSAVYFCASSRQGSSPLHFGNGTRLTVT.

This clonotype came up many times. J is TRBJ2-7 and V is TRBV12-3 or TRBV12-4, with D possibly being TRBD2 (6 bases). V was shortened by 7 bases and J by 1 base, with 17 bases between the two germline ends. CDR3 length: 15 amino acids. The CDR3 loop is CASTIGGAASYEQYF. Written as DNA, the CDR3 is TGTGCCAGCACCATTGGAGGGGCGGCATCCTACGAGCAGTACTTC.